Sequencing of this T cell receptor beta chain was carried out in a study of vaccination and CD4 T cells after COVID-19. Background on the study: Median time from second vaccine dose to sampling was about 70 days (14 to 241). The authors exposed cells to overlapping spike peptides derived from SARS-CoV-2, HCoV-NL63, HCoV-OC43 and HCoV-229E.

This clonotype turned up a few times. What it binds is unknown. Study-wide points: Median numbers of SARS-CoV-2-reactive clonotypes increased from roughly 19 to 38 (not a significant change).

Treatment noted: roughly 10-day PBMC culture with coronavirus spike peptide pools or control peptides (ViraFEST assay). Between the trimmed V and J ends, which lost 6 bases and 6 bases, there was a span of 13 bases. This CDR3 comprises 14 residues. Germline V CDR1 and CDR2: SGDLS, YYNGEE. Sequenced with the Oncomine TCR Beta short-read assay was DNA taken from cultured CD4+ T cells. TCRdb recomputed calls from the PCR reads with MiXCR, one row per CDR3 protein. Of tens of thousands of distinct CDR3 sequences listed, less than 80% are singletons. The source material was CD4+ T cells from blood, cultured in vitro. This chain links TRBV9 with TRBJ1-6; tentatively, D is TRBD1 (6 bases). This clonotype originated in a human donor who had recovered from COVID-19. The CDR3 sequence: CASTAGGRNSPLHF. CDR3 nucleotides: TGTGCCAGCACCGCCGGGGGCCGTAATTCACCCCTCCACTTT. Using reference TRBV9 and TRBJ1-6 for the parts outside the CDR3, the full variable domain is DSGVTQTPKHLITATGQRVTLRCSPRSGDLSVYWYQQSLDQGLQFLIQYYNGEERAKGNILERFSAQQFPDLHSELNLSSLELGDSALYFCASTAGGRNSPLHFGNGTRLTVT.